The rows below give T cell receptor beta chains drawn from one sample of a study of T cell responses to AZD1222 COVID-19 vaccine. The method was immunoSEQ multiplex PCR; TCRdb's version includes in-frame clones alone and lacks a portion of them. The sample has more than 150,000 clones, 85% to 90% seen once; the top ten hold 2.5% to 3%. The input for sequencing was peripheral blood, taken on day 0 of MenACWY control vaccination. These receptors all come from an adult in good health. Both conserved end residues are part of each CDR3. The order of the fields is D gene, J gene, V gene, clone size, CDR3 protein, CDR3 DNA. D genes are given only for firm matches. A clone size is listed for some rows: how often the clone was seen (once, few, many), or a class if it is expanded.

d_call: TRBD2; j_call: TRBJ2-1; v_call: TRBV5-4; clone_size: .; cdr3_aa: CASSPSGTSEPSEQFF; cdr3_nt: TGTGCCAGCAGCCCGTCCGGGACTAGTGAACCTAGTGAGCAGTTCTTC
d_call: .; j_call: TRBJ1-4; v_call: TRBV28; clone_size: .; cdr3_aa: CASSLSPAGKLFF; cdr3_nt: TGTGCCAGCAGCCTTTCCCCCGCCGGAAAACTGTTTTTT
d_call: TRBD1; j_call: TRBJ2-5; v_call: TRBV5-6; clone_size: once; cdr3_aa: CASRKGTGSGQETQYF; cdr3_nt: TGTGCCAGCAGAAAGGGGACAGGGTCGGGTCAAGAGACCCAGTACTTC
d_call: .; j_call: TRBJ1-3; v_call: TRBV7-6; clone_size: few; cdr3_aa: CASSPGGQGNTIYF; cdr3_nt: TGTGCCAGCAGCCCGGGCGGGCAGGGAAACACCATATATTTT
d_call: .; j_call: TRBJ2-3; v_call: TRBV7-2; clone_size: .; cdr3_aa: CASSSLADTQYF; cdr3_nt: TGTGCCAGCAGCTCATTAGCGGATACGCAGTATTTT
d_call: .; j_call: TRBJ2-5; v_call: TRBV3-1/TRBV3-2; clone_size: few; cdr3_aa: CASSHAPAAGQETQYF; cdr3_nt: TGTGCCAGCAGCCATGCCCCGGCGGCGGGGCAAGAGACCCAGTACTTC
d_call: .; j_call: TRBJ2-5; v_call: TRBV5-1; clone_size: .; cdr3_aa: CASSPTDEETQYF; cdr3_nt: TGCGCCAGCAGCCCGACAGATGAAGAGACCCAGTACTTC
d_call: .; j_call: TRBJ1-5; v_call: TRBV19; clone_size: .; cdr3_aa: CASSIESSGQVYSNQPQHF; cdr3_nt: TGTGCCAGTAGTATTGAATCTTCGGGGCAGGTTTATAGCAATCAGCCCCAGCATTTT
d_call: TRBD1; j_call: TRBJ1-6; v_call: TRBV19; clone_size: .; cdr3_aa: CASSVGQSNSPLHF; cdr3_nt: TGTGCCAGTAGTGTGGGACAGAGTAATTCACCCCTCCACTTT
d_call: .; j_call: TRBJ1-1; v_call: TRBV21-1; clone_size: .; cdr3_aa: CASTSPNVGRTGDTEAFF; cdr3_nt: TGTGCCAGCACCTCTCCGAATGTGGGGCGCACGGGTGACACTGAAGCTTTCTTT
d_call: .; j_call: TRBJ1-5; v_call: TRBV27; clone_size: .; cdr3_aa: CASTGGWGEPQHF; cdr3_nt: TGTGCCAGCACGGGTGGATGGGGTGAGCCCCAGCATTTT
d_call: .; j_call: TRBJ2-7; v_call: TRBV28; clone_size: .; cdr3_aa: CASSLVAGSYEQYF; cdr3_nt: TGTGCCAGCAGTTTAGTGGCAGGGAGTTACGAGCAGTACTTC
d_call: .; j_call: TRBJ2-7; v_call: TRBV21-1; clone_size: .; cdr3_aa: CAGGQGLLYEQYF; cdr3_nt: TGTGCCGGGGGACAGGGACTTCTCTACGAGCAGTACTTC
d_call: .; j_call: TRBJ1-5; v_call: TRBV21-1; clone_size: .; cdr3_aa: CASSKGDGRGLGNQPQHF; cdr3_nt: TGTGCCAGCAGCAAAGGCGACGGACGGGGTCTAGGCAATCAGCCCCAGCATTTT
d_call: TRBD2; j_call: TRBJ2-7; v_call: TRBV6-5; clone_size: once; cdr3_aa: CASSGLAGIQYF; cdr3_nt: TGTGCCAGCAGCGGACTAGCGGGAATCCAGTACTTC
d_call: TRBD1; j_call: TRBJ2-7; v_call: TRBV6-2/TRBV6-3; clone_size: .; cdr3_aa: CASSRLWDRSTSYEQYF; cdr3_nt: TGTGCCAGCAGCCGCCTGTGGGACAGATCCACTTCCTACGAGCAGTACTTC
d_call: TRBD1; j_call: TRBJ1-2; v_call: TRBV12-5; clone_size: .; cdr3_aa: CASGTTGVYGYTF; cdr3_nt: TGTGCTAGTGGAACAACAGGGGTCTATGGCTACACCTTC
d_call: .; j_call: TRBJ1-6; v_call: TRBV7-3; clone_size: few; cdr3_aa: CASSADIPNSPLHF; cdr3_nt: TGTGCCAGCAGCGCGGACATCCCAAATTCACCCCTCCACTTT
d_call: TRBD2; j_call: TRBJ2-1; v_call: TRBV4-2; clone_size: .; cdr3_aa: CASSQTLASGSSYNEQFF; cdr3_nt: TGTGCCAGCAGCCAGACTCTCGCTAGCGGGAGTTCCTACAATGAGCAGTTCTTC
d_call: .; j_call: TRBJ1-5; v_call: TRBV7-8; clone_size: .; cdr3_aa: CASSEPRVGKHSNQPQHF; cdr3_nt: TGTGCCAGCAGCGAGCCCCGGGTAGGAAAACATAGCAATCAGCCCCAGCATTTT
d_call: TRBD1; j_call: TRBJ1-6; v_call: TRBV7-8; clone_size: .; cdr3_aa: CASSLRTGGISRNSPLHF; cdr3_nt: TGTGCCAGCAGCTTAAGGACAGGAGGCATATCAAGGAATTCACCCCTCCACTTT
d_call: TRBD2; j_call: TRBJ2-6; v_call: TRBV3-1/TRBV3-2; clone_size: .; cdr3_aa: CASSQGGATGANVLTF; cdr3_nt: TGTGCCAGCAGCCAGGGAGGGGCGACTGGGGCCAACGTCCTGACTTTC
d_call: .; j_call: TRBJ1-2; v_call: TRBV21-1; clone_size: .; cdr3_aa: CARRPTGGDGYTF; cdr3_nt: TGTGCCCGTCGGCCGACAGGGGGCGATGGCTACACCTTC
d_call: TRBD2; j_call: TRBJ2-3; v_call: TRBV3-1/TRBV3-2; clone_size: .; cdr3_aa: CASSQDIELAESTDTQYF; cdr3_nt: TGTGCCAGCAGCCAAGATATTGAGCTAGCGGAGAGCACAGATACGCAGTATTTT